This TCR beta chain was obtained from a study of CD8 T cells in ankylosing spondylitis. General observations from the study: Several highly homologous variants formed a TCR beta motif that appeared characteristic of ankylosing spondylitis blood.

TCRdb re-called the 5' RACE reads through MiXCR, storing one row per CDR3 protein. Among some 700,000 distinct CDR3 sequences listed, around 17% were seen once. Trimming pared 7 bases from V and 2 bases from J, leaving 12 bases between. The CDR3 is 15 amino acids. Details on this clonotype: Its antigen is unidentified.

Material: blood, either unsorted or a sorted T cell fraction (not recorded which). The chain couples TRBV12-3 or TRBV12-4 to TRBJ1-6; the D gene is possibly TRBD1 (5 bases). This sequence was found in a male donor with ankylosing spondylitis. CDR3 DNA: TGTGCCAGCACCCGGACAAGCCCCTATAATTCACCCCTCCACTTT. Protein sequence: CASTRTSPYNSPLHF.